What follows are 19 T cell receptor beta chains derived from one specimen sequenced in a study of T cell changes during pregnancy in multiple sclerosis. Repertoires were generated with immunoSEQ multiplex PCR, while TCRdb's copy carries only in-frame clones and drops some. The repertoire holds approximately 100,000 clones, with about 90% as singletons. Sequences were derived from peripheral blood, sampled before pregnancy. The receptors were gathered from a female donor with multiple sclerosis, enrolled in a pregnancy study.

This chain connects TRBV19 to TRBJ1-1; D unresolved. CDR1 LNHDA and CDR2 SQIVND come from the germline V gene (reference sequence). This CDR3 is 15 amino acids long. The V end lost 4 bases, the J end lost 1 base, and 13 bases lay between the germline ends. Here the CDR3 reads CASSKVQLPNTEAFF. The CDR3 nucleotides are TGTGCCAGTAGTAAGGTACAGTTACCGAACACTGAAGCTTTCTTT.

The V gene is TRBV2, the J gene TRBJ2-5; D is possibly TRBD1 (6 bases). The CDR3 sequence is 14 residues long. Per germline, CDR1 SNHLY and CDR2 FYNNEI. V lost 8 bases and J lost 5, with 18 bases in between. CDR3 DNA: TGTGCCAGCGGGGTCGGTCAGCAGGGGGAGACCCAGTACTTC. This gives the protein CASGVGQQGETQYF. The whole variable domain, filled in from reference TRBV2 and TRBJ2-5, reads EPEVTQTPSHQVTQMGQEVILRCVPISNHLYFYWYRQILGQKVEFLVSFYNNEISEKSEIFDDQFSVERPDGSNFTLKIRSTKLEDSAMYFCASGVGQQGETQYFGPGTRLLVL.

The V call is TRBV23-1, the J call TRBJ1-2, with D tentatively TRBD1 (5 bases). TRBV23-1 qualifies as an ORF whose function is uncertain. The V end was cut by 1 base, the J end by 4 bases, with 10 bases between. CDR3 length: 14 residues. CDR3 in amino acids: CASSQYDSPYGYTF. CDR3 DNA sequence: TGCGCCAGCAGTCAATATGACAGCCCCTATGGCTACACCTTC.

V gene TRBV10-2 combines with J gene TRBJ2-7; D is perhaps TRBD2 (5 bases). V gave up 6 bases and J gave up 0 bases, with 18 bases separating them. This CDR3 region has 16 residues. Germline-derived CDR1 and CDR2 are WSHSY and SAAADI. The CDR3 bases are TGCGCCAGCAGCCGGACGGAGCGGATGAACTCCTACGAGCAGTACTTC. It yields the protein CASSRTERMNSYEQYF.

The chain employs TRBV28 and TRBJ2-5; TRBD2 matches at 7 bases. The CDR3 sequence is 14 residues long. Trimming took 4 bases from V and 3 from J; bases not matched to a gene: 5. Germline assignment: CDR1 MDHEN and CDR2 SYDVKM. DNA for the CDR3: TGTGCCAGCAGTTCCGCAGGGAGGGAAGAGACCCAGTACTTC. It is translated as CASSSAGREETQYF.

This chain uses TRBV5-4 with TRBJ1-6, with 8 bases that match TRBD1. V shed 0 bases and J 8 bases; nucleotides not matched to a gene: 4. Germline CDR1 is SGHNT and CDR2 is YYREEE (reference sequence). The CDR3 is 15 residues long. The CDR3 region has the DNA TGTGCCAGCAGCTTGGTAGGGACAGGAGATTCACCCCTCCACTTT. It is translated as CASSLVGTGDSPLHF.

This sequence joins TRBV10-2 and TRBJ2-1; 11 nucleotides align to TRBD2. From germline, CDR1 is WSHSY and CDR2 SAAADI. The CDR3 consists of 20 residues. The ends lost 2 bases at V and 6 bases at J; junction bases unmatched: 18. The CDR3 here is CASSEPKGVSGRAIGNEQFF. CDR3 bases: TGCGCCAGCAGTGAGCCGAAGGGTGTTAGCGGGAGGGCCATCGGCAATGAGCAGTTCTTC.

J is TRBJ2-1 and V is TRBV5-1; D might be TRBD2 (6 bases). V was trimmed by 1 base and J by 10 bases, leaving 9 bases between them. Germline-derived CDR1 and CDR2 are SGHRS and YFSETQ. This CDR3 comprises 12 residues. The CDR3 DNA sequence: TGCGCCAGCAGCTTGATTGGGGGGGAGCAGTTCTTC. Its protein is CASSLIGGEQFF.

The chain links TRBV9 to TRBJ2-7; TRBD1 might be the D (6 bases). CDR1 is SGDLS, CDR2 YYNGEE, per germline. V dropped 4 bases and J dropped 2 bases, with 13 bases sitting between them. The CDR3 spans 14 residues. The CDR3 protein is CASSPRGPTYEQYF. DNA of the CDR3: TGTGCCAGCAGCCCCAGGGGTCCCACCTACGAGCAGTACTTC.

The rearrangement links TRBV30 to TRBJ2-3, with 8 bases aligning to TRBD2. J lost 5 bases, V lost 1 base, and 2 bases had no gene match. The CDR3 consists of 13 residues. Germline V gene lookup returns CDR1 GTSNPN and CDR2 SVGIG (reference sequence). CDR3 nucleotide sequence: TGTGCCTGGAGTGGACTAGCGCGAGATACGCAGTATTTT. This codes for CAWSGLARDTQYF.

The rearrangement links TRBV28 to TRBJ1-2; D call uncertain. V lost 6 bases, J lost 8 bases, and 13 bases lay in between. The CDR3 has 12 amino acids. Germline V gives CDR1 MDHEN, CDR2 SYDVKM. The CDR3 nucleotides are TGTGCCAGCAGCCCCGTCCCCCGGGGCTACACCTTC. Amino acid sequence: CASSPVPRGYTF.

The rearrangement uses TRBV2 and TRBJ1-2; 10 bases fit TRBD1. From germline, CDR1 is SNHLY and CDR2 FYNNEI. V was clipped by 6 bases and J by 3 bases; unmatched bases: 4. This CDR3 comprises 14 residues. Here the CDR3 reads CASRTGTGDYGYTF. The DNA of the CDR3 is TGTGCCAGCAGGACTGGGACAGGGGACTATGGCTACACCTTC.

The chain has TRBV6-5 and TRBJ2-5; the match to TRBD2 covers 8 bases. Trimming cost V 6 bases and J 2 bases; bases outside gene matches: 5. Germline-derived CDR1 and CDR2 are MNHEY and SVGAGI. The CDR3 is 14 amino acids. The CDR3 is CASRLSGAQETQYF. Here the CDR3 DNA reads TGTGCCAGCAGACTTAGCGGGGCACAAGAGACCCAGTACTTC.

V and J are TRBV6-1 and TRBJ2-7, with no clear D. V was clipped by 0 bases and J by 3 bases, with 6 bases between them. The CDR3 is made up of 13 amino acids. Germline CDR1 and CDR2: MNHNS and SASEGT. CDR3 region: CASSEAFNYEQYF. As DNA, the CDR3 is TGTGCCAGCAGTGAAGCATTCAACTACGAGCAGTACTTC.

This chain connects TRBV30 to TRBJ2-7, with 8 bases matching TRBD2. The germline gives CDR1 GTSNPN, CDR2 SVGIG (reference sequence). The CDR3 spans 15 residues. V lost 0 bases to trimming and J lost 2 bases; unmatched junction nucleotides: 6. CDR3: CAWSVSPSGPYEQYF. CDR3 DNA: TGTGCCTGGAGTGTATCGCCTAGCGGGCCCTACGAGCAGTACTTC.

The chain recombines TRBV7-9 with TRBJ2-7; the D gene is possibly TRBD1 (5 bases). CDR1 SEHNR and CDR2 FQNEAQ come from the germline V gene (reference sequence). V was pared by 6 bases and J by 3 bases, with 15 bases between. CDR3 size: 14 residues. CDR3 sequence reads: CASRPRRGIYEQYF. For the CDR3, the DNA is TGTGCCAGCAGGCCCCGTAGGGGTATCTACGAGCAGTACTTC.

The V and J genes are TRBV28 and TRBJ1-2, with 7 bases aligning to TRBD1. The CDR3 length is 17 residues. Germline loops: CDR1 MDHEN, CDR2 SYDVKM. The V and J ends lost 0 bases and 1 base, in that order; junction bases with no gene match: 8. The CDR3 sequence: CASSLWAGGEGNYGYTF. The CDR3 bases are TGTGCCAGCAGTTTATGGGCAGGGGGTGAGGGTAACTATGGCTACACCTTC.

The chain couples TRBV7-6 to TRBJ2-2, with 9 bases fitting TRBD2. The V gene's germline CDR1 is SGHVS and CDR2 FNYEAQ. The CDR3 is 17 residues long. Trimming took 0 bases from V and 8 from J; bases not matched to a gene: 10. CDR3 in DNA: TGTGCCAGCAGCTTAGCGTTGACTAGCGGCATATCAGGGGAGCTGTTTTTT. Protein: CASSLALTSGISGELFF.

The chain links TRBV5-1 to TRBJ2-2, with D unclear. Trimming stripped 6 bases from V and 1 base from J, with 4 bases between. Germline V lookup: CDR1 SGHRS, CDR2 YFSETQ. The CDR3 is made up of 12 amino acids. CDR3 protein: CASNGNTGELFF. Here the CDR3 DNA reads TGCGCCAGCAACGGGAACACCGGGGAGCTGTTTTTT.